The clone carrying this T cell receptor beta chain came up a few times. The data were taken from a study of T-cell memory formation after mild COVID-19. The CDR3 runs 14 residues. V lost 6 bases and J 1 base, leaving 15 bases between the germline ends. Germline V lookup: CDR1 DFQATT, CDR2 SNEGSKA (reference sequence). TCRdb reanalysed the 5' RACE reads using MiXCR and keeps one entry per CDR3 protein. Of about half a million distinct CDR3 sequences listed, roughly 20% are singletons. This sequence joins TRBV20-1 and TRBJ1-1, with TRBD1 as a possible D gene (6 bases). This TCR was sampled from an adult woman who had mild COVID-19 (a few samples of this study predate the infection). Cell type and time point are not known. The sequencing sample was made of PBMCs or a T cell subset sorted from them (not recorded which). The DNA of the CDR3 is TGCAGTGCCCCACGGGGGCCCACGAACACTGAAGCTTTCTTT. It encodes CSAPRGPTNTEAFF.